This T cell receptor beta chain was recorded in a study of identical twins. Remarks on this clonotype: Its antigen is not identified.

General study findings and limits: Abundant beta clonotypes from cord blood bore fewer insertions; memory repertoires lacked this pattern.

All donors were healthy Caucasians. V lost 5 bases to trimming and J lost 2 bases, with 13 bases between them. Germline loops: CDR1 LGHDT, CDR2 YNNKEL (reference sequence). The CDR3 runs to 14 residues. One entry per CDR3 protein results from TCRdb running MiXCR on the 5' RACE reads. The sample yields roughly 770,000 distinct CDR3 sequences, 15% to 20% seen once. The same sample was also studied in work on T cells expressing NK-cell markers. As that report states: The TCR beta repertoires were obtained from sorted CD3+CD56+NKG2C+, CD3+CD56+NKG2C- and CD3+CD56-NKG2C+ T cells.

This sequence joins TRBV3-1 and TRBJ2-7; D might be TRBD1 (6 bases). The receptor was derived from a woman aged 18-29 years in good health. Specimen: PBMCs. In DNA, the CDR3 is TGTGCCAGCAGCAAGGACAGTTCCCCCTACGAGCAGTACTTC. Protein product: CASSKDSSPYEQYF.